The next 22 T cell receptor beta chains were all read from a single sample in a study of T cell changes during pregnancy in multiple sclerosis. Clones were sequenced by immunoSEQ multiplex PCR, and TCRdb holds only the in-frame ones, with some missing. The table shows more than 90,000 clones, with over 80% occurring only once. The source was peripheral blood, collected after pregnancy. These receptors were collected from a female donor with multiple sclerosis, enrolled in a pregnancy study.

This rearrangement joins TRBV7-2 to TRBJ1-2; D gene ambiguous. Trimming removed 6 bases at V and 3 bases at J, with 14 bases between. Germline V gene lookup returns CDR1 SGHTA and CDR2 FQGNSA. The CDR3 loop spans 14 amino acids. The CDR3 spells CASSISPRDYGYTF. The CDR3 region has the DNA TGTGCCAGCAGTATATCCCCCCGGGACTATGGCTACACCTTC.

This rearrangement joins TRBV18 to TRBJ2-7; possible D gene TRBD2, 5 bases. Trimming cost V 2 bases and J 7 bases, with 9 bases left between them. This CDR3 comprises 12 residues. Germline V gives CDR1 KGHSH, CDR2 LQKENI. For the CDR3, the DNA is TGTGCCAGCTCACCAGACACGGGGGAGCAGTACTTC. Translating gives CASSPDTGEQYF.

V and J are TRBV5-1 and TRBJ2-5, with 7 bases that match TRBD2. V lost 3 bases to trimming and J lost 4 bases; unmatched junction nucleotides: 12. Germline V lookup: CDR1 SGHRS, CDR2 YFSETQ. CDR3 length: 16 residues. DNA of the CDR3: TGCGCCAGCAGCTCCGAGGGACTACCCAACGCAGAGACCCAGTACTTC. It translates to CASSSEGLPNAETQYF.

The V and J genes are TRBV5-6 and TRBJ1-5; no clear D gene. The germline gives CDR1 SGHDT, CDR2 YYEEEE. This CDR3 has 15 residues. Trimming shortened V by 3 bases and J by 3 bases, and 13 bases separated the two germline ends. The CDR3 spells CASSSTAGHNQPQHF. The CDR3 DNA is TGTGCCAGCAGCTCGACGGCAGGTCACAATCAGCCCCAGCATTTT.

V usage is TRBV4-3 and J usage is TRBJ1-1, with D possibly TRBD1 on 5 matching bases. Germline V gene sequence: CDR1 LGHNA, CDR2 YSLEER. The V gene lost 0 bases and the J gene lost 0 bases, with 17 bases spanning the gap. The CDR3 is 18 residues long. The chain's CDR3 is CASSQDGAYTTMNTEAFF. DNA for the CDR3: TGCGCCAGCAGCCAAGATGGGGCATATACGACCATGAACACTGAAGCTTTCTTT.

The chain carries TRBV6-1 and TRBJ1-2; TRBD1 matches 7 bases. V lost 6 bases, J lost 8 bases, and 6 bases stayed unmatched. The V gene's germline CDR1 is MNHNS and CDR2 SASEGT. The CDR3 totals 12 residues. As DNA, the CDR3 is TGTGCCAGCAGAATTGACAGGGACGGCTACACCTTC. Encoded protein: CASRIDRDGYTF.

V gene TRBV12-5 combines with J gene TRBJ2-1; a possible D gene is TRBD1 (5 bases). The CDR3 sequence is 13 residues long. Trimming shortened V by 1 base and J by 10 bases, and 11 bases separated the two germline ends. Germline-derived CDR1 and CDR2 are LGHNT and FRNRAP. Here the CDR3 reads CASGLGGRVEQFF. CDR3 in DNA: TGTGCTAGTGGTTTGGGGGGCAGGGTAGAGCAGTTCTTC.

The V and J genes are TRBV7-9 and TRBJ2-7; D not certain. CDR1 is SEHNR, CDR2 FQNEAQ, per germline (reference sequence). The CDR3 covers 13 residues. V lost 1 base and J lost 2, with 6 bases in between. The CDR3 region has the DNA TGTGCCAGCAGCTTAGGTTCAACCTACGAGCAGTACTTC. It encodes CASSLGSTYEQYF.

CDR3 sequence reads: CASSVLRGLAGETQYF. The CDR3 DNA is TGTGCCAGCAGCGTCCTCCGGGGACTAGCGGGAGAGACCCAGTACTTC. The chain links TRBV7-7 to TRBJ2-5; TRBD2 aligns across 12 bases. The V segment lost 5 bases and the J segment 4 bases; nucleotides outside the gene matches: 8. The V gene's germline CDR1 is SSHAT and CDR2 FNYEAQ (reference sequence). The CDR3 is 16 residues long.

V gene TRBV5-6 combines with J gene TRBJ1-2; no reliable D call. V dropped 4 bases and J dropped 1 base, with 11 bases sitting between them. CDR1 is SGHDT, CDR2 YYEEEE, per germline. The CDR3 covers 14 residues. CDR3 nucleotides: TGTGCCAGCAGCCCAATCCGCAGTAACTATGGCTACACCTTC. This sequence encodes CASSPIRSNYGYTF. The whole variable domain, filled in from reference TRBV5-6 and TRBJ1-2, reads DAGVTQSPTHLIKTRGQQVTLRCSPKSGHDTVSWYQQALGQGPQFIFQYYEEEERQRGNFPDRFSGHQFPNYSSELNVNALLLGDSALYLCASSPIRSNYGYTFGSGTRLTVV.

The rearrangement joins TRBV7-9 to TRBJ2-2; no definite D call. CDR1 is SEHNR and CDR2 is FQNEAQ in the germline V gene (reference sequence). Trimming cost V 4 bases and J 1 base, with 16 bases left between them. This CDR3 is built from 17 residues. DNA of the CDR3: TGTGCCAGCAGCTCGACCTACACAGAACGGAACACCGGGGAGCTGTTTTTT. Translation gives CASSSTYTERNTGELFF.

The chain has TRBV27 and TRBJ1-2; D unresolved. Germline CDR1 MNHEY, CDR2 SMNVEV (reference sequence). There are 14 residues in the CDR3. The ends were cut back, 2 bases at V and 4 bases at J, with 11 bases in the middle. The CDR3 DNA follows: TGTGCCAGCAGTTTAGCAGGTCAAGGCTATGGCTACACCTTC. Protein: CASSLAGQGYGYTF.

The chain recombines TRBV30 with TRBJ1-6; no reliable D call. V lost 4 bases to trimming and J lost 6 bases, with 7 bases between them. Germline V gene lookup returns CDR1 GTSNPN and CDR2 SVGIG (reference sequence). The CDR3 contains 12 residues. The CDR3, as DNA: TGTGCCTGGACAGGAATTAATTCACCCCTCCACTTT. It specifies CAWTGINSPLHF.

The chain has TRBV2 and TRBJ2-2; tentative D call: TRBD2 (6 bases). V was pared by 5 bases and J by 0 bases, with 10 bases between. The CDR3 totals 15 residues. Germline lookup yields CDR1 SNHLY and CDR2 FYNNEI. CDR3 loop: CASSTGTANTGELFF. As DNA, the CDR3 is TGTGCCAGCAGTACCGGGACTGCGAACACCGGGGAGCTGTTTTTT.

This rearrangement joins TRBV7-2 to TRBJ1-2, with a tentative D call TRBD1 (5 bases). Germline CDR1 SGHTA, CDR2 FQGNSA. V was clipped by 3 bases and J by 0 bases, with 11 bases between them. The CDR3 runs to 15 residues. The CDR3 DNA sequence: TGTGCCAGCAGCTTGACGGTAGGGGCTAACTATGGCTACACCTTC. Translating gives CASSLTVGANYGYTF.

This clone was detected a few times. The chain carries TRBV27 and TRBJ1-1, with D maybe TRBD1 (6 bases). CDR1 and CDR2 (germline): MNHEY, SMNVEV (reference sequence). V shed 5 bases and J shed 1 base, with 14 bases lying between them. The CDR3 sequence is 15 residues long. CDR3 in DNA: TGTGCCAGCAGTAAGACAGGTTCGAAGAACACTGAAGCTTTCTTT. It specifies CASSKTGSKNTEAFF.

The chain uses TRBV5-6 and TRBJ2-5, with 8 nucleotides matching TRBD1. The germline V gene has CDR1 SGHDT and CDR2 YYEEEE. CDR3 size: 15 residues. V was pared by 0 bases and J by 5 bases, with 6 bases of the junction left unmatched. The CDR3 here is CASSLAPDRVETQYF. The CDR3 DNA reads TGTGCCAGCAGCTTGGCCCCGGACAGGGTGGAGACCCAGTACTTC. The variable domain in full, completed from reference TRBV5-6 and TRBJ2-5, reads DAGVTQSPTHLIKTRGQQVTLRCSPKSGHDTVSWYQQALGQGPQFIFQYYEEEERQRGNFPDRFSGHQFPNYSSELNVNALLLGDSALYLCASSLAPDRVETQYFGPGTRLLVL.

V gene TRBV2 combines with J gene TRBJ2-3; D might be TRBD2 (6 bases). Germline-derived CDR1 and CDR2 are SNHLY and FYNNEI. The CDR3 length is 14 residues. V shed 5 bases and J shed 2 bases, with 11 bases lying between them. The CDR3 nucleotides read TGTGCCAGCAGTAAGGGAGGAGACACAGATACGCAGTATTTT. This codes for CASSKGGDTDTQYF.

The chain uses TRBV30 and TRBJ1-4; 7 nucleotides match TRBD1. Germline assignment: CDR1 GTSNPN and CDR2 SVGIG (reference sequence). The ends lost 3 bases at V and 4 bases at J; junction bases unmatched: 5. This CDR3 region has 14 residues. CDR3 protein: CAWSPGTDNEKLFF. The CDR3, as DNA: TGTGCCTGGAGCCCCGGGACAGATAATGAAAAACTGTTTTTT.

The rearrangement joins TRBV9 to TRBJ2-7; D might be TRBD1 (6 bases). V was clipped by 0 bases and J by 3 bases, with 13 bases between them. Germline CDR1 and CDR2: SGDLS and YYNGEE. The CDR3 sequence is 15 residues long. The CDR3 reads CASSVAAGTYYEQYF. The CDR3 DNA reads TGTGCCAGCAGCGTAGCGGCTGGGACATACTACGAGCAGTACTTC. Full variable domain (missing parts from reference TRBV9 and TRBJ2-7): DSGVTQTPKHLITATGQRVTLRCSPRSGDLSVYWYQQSLDQGLQFLIQYYNGEERAKGNILERFSAQQFPDLHSELNLSSLELGDSALYFCASSVAAGTYYEQYFGPGTRLTVT.

The chain recombines TRBV30 with TRBJ1-1; TRBD1 might be the D (6 bases). This CDR3 contains 13 residues. CDR1 GTSNPN and CDR2 SVGIG come from the germline V gene (reference sequence). Between the trimmed V and J ends, which lost 3 bases and 2 bases, there was a span of 10 bases. CDR3 DNA: TGTGCCTGGAGACCAGGGGAAAACACTGAAGCTTTCTTT. Protein product: CAWRPGENTEAFF.

The rearrangement links TRBV5-1 to TRBJ2-3; 11 bases are a match to TRBD2. Germline V gene lookup returns CDR1 SGHRS and CDR2 YFSETQ. J gave up 3 bases and V 3 bases, and 9 bases lay outside the gene matches. This CDR3 is 17 amino acids long. The CDR3 region has the DNA TGCGCCAGCAGCTCAGCAACTAGCGGGGGTGGGACAGATACGCAGTATTTT. It codes for CASSSATSGGGTDTQYF. The full variable domain, in which reference TRBV5-1 and TRBJ2-3 provide the parts outside the CDR3, is KAGVTQTPRYLIKTRGQQVTLSCSPISGHRSVSWYQQTPGQGLQFLFEYFSETQRNKGNFPGRFSGRQFSNSRSEMNVSTLELGDSALYLCASSSATSGGGTDTQYFGPGTRLTVL.